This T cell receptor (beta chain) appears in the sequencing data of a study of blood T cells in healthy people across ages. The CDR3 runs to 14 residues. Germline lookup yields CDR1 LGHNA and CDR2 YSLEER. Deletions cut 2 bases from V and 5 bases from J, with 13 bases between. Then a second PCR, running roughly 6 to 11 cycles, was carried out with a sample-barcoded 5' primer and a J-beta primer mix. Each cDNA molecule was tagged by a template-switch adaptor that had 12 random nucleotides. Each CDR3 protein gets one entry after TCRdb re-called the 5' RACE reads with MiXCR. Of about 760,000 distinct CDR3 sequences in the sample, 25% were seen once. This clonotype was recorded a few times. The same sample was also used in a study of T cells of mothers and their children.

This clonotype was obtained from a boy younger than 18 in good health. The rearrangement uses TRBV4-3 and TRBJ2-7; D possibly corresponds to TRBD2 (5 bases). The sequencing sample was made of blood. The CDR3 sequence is CASSQPGRVHEQYF. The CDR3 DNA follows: TGCGCCAGCAGCCAACCGGGGAGAGTGCACGAGCAGTACTTC.